This is a list of T cell receptor beta chains from one sample in a study of T-cell memory formation after mild COVID-19. TCRdb analysed the 5' RACE reads with MiXCR anew, one entry per CDR3 protein. This table has around 200,000 distinct CDR3 sequences, over 9.5% appearing once. The specimen was PBMCs or a T cell subset sorted from them (not recorded which). The receptor set was obtained from a man aged 18-30 years who had mild COVID-19 (a few samples of this study predate the infection). Cell type and time point are not known. The conserved cysteine and the conserved F or W are not part of the CDR3 here. D genes are given only for firm matches. Clone size is shown for a subset of rows, as once, few, many or a class of expanded clone.

clone size | CDR3 length | J gene | V gene | D gene | CDR3 protein
few | 11 | TRBJ2-5 | TRBV10-3 | - | AISERARETQY
many | 12 | TRBJ2-5 | TRBV5-1 | - | ASSLIPSQETQY
few | 11 | TRBJ1-1 | TRBV4-1 | TRBD1 | ASSGRGSTEAF
many | 11 | TRBJ2-3 | TRBV19 | - | ASSRVTTDTQY
few | 14 | TRBJ2-7 | TRBV7-2 | - | ASSFIGLAARIEQY
many | 13 | TRBJ2-5 | TRBV12-3/TRBV12-4 | - | ASTTTGRVVGTQY
- | 10 | TRBJ2-1 | TRBV20-1 | - | SASGQPNEQF
- | 10 | TRBJ2-7 | TRBV20-1 | - | SAQGAGLEQY
- | 14 | TRBJ1-4 | TRBV12-3/TRBV12-4 | - | ASSTASGLHNEKLF
many | 12 | TRBJ2-5 | TRBV7-7 | - | ASSPRAYQETQY
- | 14 | TRBJ2-5 | TRBV12-3/TRBV12-4 | - | ASSRLRGGAQETQY
few | 11 | TRBJ1-2 | TRBV6-2/TRBV6-3 | - | ASSYSGHYGYT
few | 12 | TRBJ2-2 | TRBV7-8 | - | ASSPGRVPGELF
- | 11 | TRBJ2-1 | TRBV20-1 | - | SASWPNYNEQF
few | 10 | TRBJ1-3 | TRBV6-5 | - | ASGEAGNTIY
few | 12 | TRBJ2-7 | TRBV11-2 | TRBD2 | ASRNWRGTYEQY
- | 13 | TRBJ2-5 | TRBV6-1 | TRBD1 | ASSDRGRLQETQY
few | 14 | TRBJ2-1 | TRBV7-2 | TRBD1 | ASSFQTGAHYNEQF
- | 16 | TRBJ2-5 | TRBV15 | - | ATSRDLVATRDGETQY
few | 11 | TRBJ2-7 | TRBV15 | - | ATSRLQGHEQY
many | 12 | TRBJ1-3 | TRBV12-3/TRBV12-4 | - | ASSETWTENTIY
few | 12 | TRBJ2-5 | TRBV15 | TRBD2 | ATSGGGSQETQY
- | 10 | TRBJ2-1 | TRBV6-2/TRBV6-3 | TRBD1 | ASSYRTGGQF
few | 11 | TRBJ1-1 | TRBV20-1 | - | SARDTADTEAF
- | 14 | TRBJ2-5 | TRBV5-1 | TRBD1 | ASSLAPQGAYETQY
- | 12 | TRBJ2-5 | TRBV9 | - | ASSVGQLQETQY
many | 15 | TRBJ2-2 | TRBV20-1 | TRBD1 | SARDRVGTGVTGELF
many | 12 | TRBJ1-1 | TRBV12-3/TRBV12-4 | - | ASSEGNWNTEAF
- | 12 | TRBJ1-1 | TRBV11-2 | - | ASSLDIGGTEAF
- | 15 | TRBJ2-6 | TRBV7-9 | - | ASSTQGKLSGANVLT
few | 12 | TRBJ2-5 | TRBV27 | - | ASSSHSSVETQY
few | 11 | TRBJ1-3 | TRBV5-1 | - | ASSQSPGNTIY